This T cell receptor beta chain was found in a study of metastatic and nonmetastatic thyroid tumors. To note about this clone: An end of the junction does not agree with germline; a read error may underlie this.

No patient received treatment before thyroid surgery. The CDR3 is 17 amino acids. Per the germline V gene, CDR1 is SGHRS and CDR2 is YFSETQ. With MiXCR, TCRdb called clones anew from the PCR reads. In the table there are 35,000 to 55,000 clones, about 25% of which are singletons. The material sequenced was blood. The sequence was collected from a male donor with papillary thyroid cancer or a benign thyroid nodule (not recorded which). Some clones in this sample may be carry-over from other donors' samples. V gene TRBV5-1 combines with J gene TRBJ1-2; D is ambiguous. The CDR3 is CASSLGSGESLIHGYTF. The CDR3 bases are TGCGCTAGCAGCTTGGGTTCTGGGGAGTCTCTGATACATGGCTACACCTTC.